This TCR beta chain was retrieved from a study of blood T cells in healthy people across ages. Looking at the study overall: Template switching caught about one barcoded beta molecule for each two T cells.

A remark on this clonotype: The antigen is not known.

Findings of the study overall: There were more naive CD4+ cells and higher diversity in long-lived donors than in aged donors.

This CDR3 is built from 12 residues. With 7 bases clipped from V and 4 bases from J, the junction kept 4 bases outside the gene matches. From germline, CDR1 is SGHRS and CDR2 YFSETQ. A J-beta primer mix and a sample-barcoded 5' primer were used in a second PCR of about 7 to 11 cycles. CDR3-containing paired-end reads numbering at least 2.5 million came from each sample. Each CDR3 protein gets one entry after TCRdb re-called the 5' RACE reads with MiXCR. This sample has approximately 1.5 million distinct CDR3 sequences; approximately 42% occur once, and the top ten carry about 4%. Ranging in age from about 6 to 95, the donors were healthy Caucasian individuals from Russia.

This chain connects TRBV5-1 to TRBJ1-2; 7 bases line up with TRBD1. The TCR was taken from a woman under 30 in good health. Sequencing was performed on blood. CDR3 DNA: TGCGCCAGCGCGGGACAGCTCTATGGCTACACCTTC. Translating gives CASAGQLYGYTF.